The 10 T cell receptor beta chains in this list originate from one sample, sequenced in a study of blood T cell repertoires in COVID-19. Clones were read by immunoSEQ multiplex PCR, and TCRdb kept only the in-frame ones, dropping some. The repertoire holds a few hundred thousand clones, with roughly 90% as singletons. The sequencing input was peripheral blood. These receptors were collected from a woman in her sixties with COVID-19, enrolled during active disease.

The rearrangement joins TRBV7-2 to TRBJ2-1, with unresolved D. This CDR3 region has 14 residues. Germline CDR1 SGHTA, CDR2 FQGNSA. With 2 bases removed from V and 3 bases from J, the gap between germline ends came to 8 bases. Written as DNA, the CDR3 is TGTGCCAGCAGCTTATTGAGAAGCTACAATGAGCAGTTCTTC. Translation: CASSLLRSYNEQFF.

This chain links TRBV27 with TRBJ1-5; 8 bases are a match to TRBD1. The CDR3 has 14 residues. V lost 8 bases, J lost 4 bases, and 7 bases stayed unmatched. The germline V gene encodes CDR1 MNHEY and CDR2 SMNVEV (reference sequence). The DNA of the CDR3 is TGTGCCAGCGGTGGAAGACAGGGGAATCAGCCCCAGCATTTT. This codes for CASGGRQGNQPQHF.

The chain joins TRBV19 to TRBJ1-4; maybe TRBD1 (6 bases). The CDR3 extends over 15 amino acids. Trimming pared 4 bases from V and 6 bases from J, leaving 15 bases between. From germline, CDR1 is LNHDA and CDR2 SQIVND (reference sequence). The DNA of the CDR3 is TGTGCCAGTAGTACCCCCGGCAGGGGTGATGAAAAACTGTTTTTT. This codes for CASSTPGRGDEKLFF.

This clone was detected once. V usage is TRBV11-2 and J usage is TRBJ1-2; a possible D gene is TRBD1 (6 bases). This CDR3 region has 14 residues. Germline V lookup: CDR1 SGHAT, CDR2 FQNNGV. Trimming took off 5 bases at V and 4 bases at J, with 14 bases between the two ends. CDR3 in DNA: TGTGCCAGCAGCCCAACAGGGCTTTCCTATGGCTACACCTTC. As protein: CASSPTGLSYGYTF.

V gene TRBV19 combines with J gene TRBJ1-1; the D gene is possibly TRBD1 (6 bases). This CDR3 is 19 amino acids long. V dropped 6 bases and J dropped 0 bases, with 26 bases sitting between them. The germline CDR1 and CDR2 sequences are LNHDA and SQIVND (reference sequence). In DNA, the CDR3 is TGTGCCAGTAGCACCCGTGATTACTTGTCAGGGGAATTGAACACTGAAGCTTTCTTT. The encoded protein is CASSTRDYLSGELNTEAFF.

The CDR3: CASSYSGGFEAFF. As DNA, the CDR3 is TGTGCCAGCAGTTACTCAGGGGGCTTCGAAGCTTTCTTT. The gene calls are TRBV6-2 or TRBV6-3 and TRBJ1-1, with 7 bases aligning to TRBD1. The V gene's germline CDR1 is MNHEY and CDR2 SVGEGT. CDR3 length: 13 amino acids. Germline trimming cut 0 bases from V and 8 bases from J; bases unmatched to any gene: 3.

This chain joins TRBV7-2 and TRBJ1-2; D gene ambiguous. The germline gives CDR1 SGHTA, CDR2 FQGNSA. The CDR3 is 13 amino acids. V lost 4 bases and J 0 bases, leaving 6 bases between the germline ends. CDR3 DNA sequence: TGTGCCAGCAGCTCCACAACTAACTATGGCTACACCTTC. Translated, it gives CASSSTTNYGYTF.

The genes are TRBV7-2 and TRBJ1-2, with unresolved D. The V and J ends lost 3 bases and 1 base respectively, with 9 bases between them. CDR1 SGHTA and CDR2 FQGNSA come from the germline V gene. This CDR3 is built from 14 residues. CDR3 DNA: TGTGCCAGCAGCTTGAGTACTCTTAACTATGGCTACACCTTC. Its translation is CASSLSTLNYGYTF.

The CDR3 DNA follows: TGTGCCAGCAGTCATAGAGTCGGGCTAGCGAGGCTAAACAAAAGGGGTGAGCAGTTCTTC. Residues: CASSHRVGLARLNKRGEQFF. This sequence joins TRBV28 and TRBJ2-1; a weak D match, TRBD2 (6 bases). Looked up from germline, CDR1 is MDHEN and CDR2 is SYDVKM. This CDR3 has 20 amino acids. The V and J ends lost 5 bases and 9 bases respectively, with 35 bases between them.

The genes are TRBV5-6 and TRBJ1-1; 10 bases line up with TRBD1. Trimming removed 4 bases from V and 3 bases from J; junction bases left unmatched: 9. The CDR3 sequence is 16 residues long. In germline, CDR1 is SGHDT, CDR2 YYEEEE. The DNA of the CDR3 is TGTGCCAGCAGCCGCGGGACAGGGGCTTTTTACACTGAAGCTTTCTTT. Residues: CASSRGTGAFYTEAFF. Complete variable domain (other parts from reference TRBV5-6 and TRBJ1-1): DAGVTQSPTHLIKTRGQQVTLRCSPKSGHDTVSWYQQALGQGPQFIFQYYEEEERQRGNFPDRFSGHQFPNYSSELNVNALLLGDSALYLCASSRGTGAFYTEAFFGQGTRLTVV.